A single sample is the source of the 25 T cell receptor beta chains below, sequenced in a study of blood T cell repertoires in COVID-19. TCRdb's copy holds only in-frame clones and misses some; the assay was immunoSEQ multiplex PCR. There are about 250,000 clones in the sample; around 88% occur only once, and approximately 1.3% lies in the top ten. Source material: peripheral blood. All receptors come from a man older than 75 with acute or convalescent COVID-19.

The rearrangement links TRBV6-2 or TRBV6-3 to TRBJ2-1, with TRBD1 identical over 11 bases. Per the germline V gene, CDR1 is MNHEY and CDR2 is SVGEGT. This CDR3 is built from 17 residues. Losses at the gene ends were 2 bases for V and 5 bases for J; bases not matched to a gene: 8. The CDR3 bases are TGTGCCAGCAGTTACCCGCTCGGGGACAGGGGGGACAATGAGCAGTTCTTC. This encodes CASSYPLGDRGDNEQFF.

The rearrangement links TRBV18 to TRBJ1-2, with 7 bases identical to TRBD1. Unmatched junction bases numbered 8, after V lost 1 base and J lost 9 bases. This CDR3 region has 14 residues. CDR1 KGHSH and CDR2 LQKENI come from the germline V gene. CDR3 coding DNA: TGTGCCAGCTCACCACTTGAGACAGGGTGGCGCTACACCTTC. It encodes CASSPLETGWRYTF.

The J gene is TRBJ1-2, the V gene TRBV18; no clear D gene. This CDR3 comprises 13 residues. Per the germline V gene, CDR1 is KGHSH and CDR2 is LQKENI. Trimming removed 8 bases from V and 8 bases from J, with 18 bases in between. CDR3 DNA sequence: TGTGCCAGCCCTACGGGAAACATCGAAGGCTACACCTTC. This sequence encodes CASPTGNIEGYTF.

This clone was seen more than once but under ten times. J is TRBJ1-2 and V is TRBV6-5; 9 positions agree with TRBD1. The germline CDR1 and CDR2 sequences are MNHEY and SVGAGI. The CDR3 has 15 residues. With V trimmed by 5 bases and J by 4 bases, 8 bases remained unmatched. CDR3 sequence (DNA): TGTGCCAGCAGTCCGTTACAGGGGGCCAGCTATGGCTACACCTTC. This encodes CASSPLQGASYGYTF.

This clone has a handful of counts. V and J are TRBV5-6 and TRBJ1-5; D is ambiguous. Germline V CDR1 and CDR2: SGHDT, YYEEEE. Trimming shortened V by 1 base and J by 5 bases, and 4 bases separated the two germline ends. The CDR3 is 12 residues long. The DNA for the CDR3 is TGTGCCAGCAGCTTGCTTGATCAGCCCCAGCATTTT. Translated, it gives CASSLLDQPQHF.

In nucleotides, the CDR3 is TGTGCCAGCAGTTTAGGTGGACTGAGCTCTGGAAACACCATATATTTT. Translation gives CASSLGGLSSGNTIYF. The gene calls are TRBV28 and TRBJ1-3; D not resolved. Germline values: CDR1 MDHEN, CDR2 SYDVKM. Trimming left V 2 bases short and J 0 bases short, with 11 bases between. There are 16 residues in the CDR3.

This chain links TRBV28 with TRBJ2-1; TRBD1 might be the D (7 bases). The V end was cut by 11 bases, the J end by 7 bases, with 15 bases between. Germline-derived CDR1 and CDR2 are MDHEN and SYDVKM. There are 12 residues in the CDR3. The CDR3 reads CAGGTALNEQFF. The CDR3 DNA follows: TGTGCCGGGGGGACAGCTCTAAATGAGCAGTTCTTC.

This chain connects TRBV3-1 (or the pseudogene TRBV3-2) to TRBJ2-7; 10 bases map to TRBD2. The V gene's germline CDR1 is LGHDT and CDR2 YNNKEL (reference sequence). CDR3 length: 15 residues. V lost 4 bases and J lost 2; bases outside the gene matches: 5. The CDR3 reads CASSRSGRFPYEQYF. CDR3 sequence (DNA): TGTGCCAGCAGCCGTAGCGGGAGGTTCCCCTACGAGCAGTACTTC.

J is TRBJ2-1 and V is TRBV4-2; a possible D gene is TRBD2 (5 bases). The CDR3 covers 14 residues. CDR1 and CDR2 (germline): LGHNA, YNFKEQ. Trimming took 1 base from V and 9 from J, leaving 13 bases between them. CDR3 sequence: CASSQVEEVGEQFF. As DNA, the CDR3 is TGTGCCAGCAGCCAAGTAGAGGAGGTTGGTGAGCAGTTCTTC.

This chain links TRBV7-2 with TRBJ1-4; TRBD1 aligns across 10 bases. V trimming: 4 bases; J trimming: 8 bases; junction bases outside the gene matches: 4. Germline V gene lookup returns CDR1 SGHTA and CDR2 FQGNSA. This CDR3 comprises 14 residues. This chain's CDR3 is CASSSGTGDEKLFF. In DNA, the CDR3 is TGTGCCAGCAGCTCCGGGACAGGGGACGAAAAACTGTTTTTT. Full variable domain (remainder filled in from reference TRBV7-2 and TRBJ1-4): GAGVSQSPSNKVTEKGKDVELRCDPISGHTALYWYRQSLGQGLEFLIYFQGNSAPDKSGLPSDRFSAERTGGSVSTLTIQRTQQEDSAVYLCASSSGTGDEKLFFGSGTQLSVL.

The V and J genes are TRBV15 and TRBJ1-1; TRBD1 might be the D (6 bases). The CDR3 spans 14 residues. Looked up from germline, CDR1 is LNHNV and CDR2 is YYDKDF (reference sequence). The V gene lost 1 base and the J gene lost 2 bases, with 8 bases spanning the gap. The DNA of the CDR3 is TGTGCCACCAGCAGAGGGGACACCAACACTGAAGCTTTCTTT. Translation: CATSRGDTNTEAFF. Full variable domain (missing parts from reference TRBV15 and TRBJ1-1): DAMVIQNPRYQVTQFGKPVTLSCSQTLNHNVMYWYQQKSSQAPKLLFHYYDKDFNNEADTPDNFQSRRPNTSFCFLDIRSPGLGDTAMYLCATSRGDTNTEAFFGQGTRLTVV.

V usage is TRBV6-5 and J usage is TRBJ1-1, with 9 bases lining up with TRBD1. Germline V CDR1 and CDR2: MNHEY, SVGAGI. This CDR3 has 15 residues. J gave up 7 bases and V 5 bases, and 11 bases lay outside the gene matches. The CDR3 protein is CASSPPGQGKFEAFF. CDR3 bases: TGTGCCAGCAGTCCTCCGGGACAGGGTAAATTTGAAGCTTTCTTT.

V is TRBV18 and J is TRBJ2-1; TRBD1 agrees at 8 bases. Looked up from germline, CDR1 is KGHSH and CDR2 is LQKENI. This CDR3 has 17 amino acids. Trimming cost V 5 bases and J 4 bases; bases outside gene matches: 13. The CDR3 DNA reads TGTGCCAGCTCAGTCACAGCTCAGGGGGCACGGTACAATGAGCAGTTCTTC. Amino acid sequence: CASSVTAQGARYNEQFF.

The chain carries TRBV7-2 and TRBJ1-2; TRBD1 agrees at 8 bases. The germline V gene encodes CDR1 SGHTA and CDR2 FQGNSA. V was pared by 5 bases and J by 2 bases, with 10 bases of the junction left unmatched. The CDR3 length is 16 residues. CDR3 region: CASSPDRGVLNYGYTF. The CDR3 DNA is TGTGCCAGCAGCCCAGACAGGGGAGTCTTAAACTATGGCTACACCTTC.

Only a few counts were recorded for this clone. The chain uses TRBV7-9 and TRBJ1-1; tentative D call: TRBD1 (6 bases). The CDR3 runs to 17 residues. V shed 4 bases and J shed 4 bases, with 22 bases lying between them. Germline values: CDR1 SEHNR, CDR2 FQNEAQ (reference sequence). CDR3 residues: CASSSNSNRVVGTEAFF. The CDR3 coding sequence is TGTGCCAGCAGCTCCAACTCAAACAGGGTCGTCGGCACTGAAGCTTTCTTT.

In this sample, this clone turned up once. The V gene is TRBV7-2, the J gene TRBJ1-1; D remains unclear. This CDR3 spans 15 amino acids. Deletions cut 5 bases from V and 0 bases from J, with 13 bases between. Germline assignment: CDR1 SGHTA and CDR2 FQGNSA. DNA for the CDR3: TGTGCCAGCAGCGGAGGCGGGTATTTGAACACTGAAGCTTTCTTT. Translation gives CASSGGGYLNTEAFF.

The chain combines TRBV9 with TRBJ2-7; 8 bases are shared with TRBD1. Per the germline V gene, CDR1 is SGDLS and CDR2 is YYNGEE. CDR3 size: 13 residues. V shed 4 bases, J shed 0 bases, and the junction held 0 bases outside the gene matches. The CDR3 DNA sequence: TGTGCCAGCAGCACAGGGGGCTCCTACGAGCAGTACTTC. Translated: CASSTGGSYEQYF.

The V call is TRBV12-3 or TRBV12-4, the J call TRBJ2-2, with D hard to call. V was trimmed by 5 bases and J by 5 bases, leaving 6 bases between them. This CDR3 region has 12 residues. CDR3 in amino acids: CASSPFTGELFF. The CDR3 coding sequence is TGTGCCAGCAGTCCGTTTACCGGGGAGCTGTTTTTT.

This clone showed up just a few times. The J gene is TRBJ2-1, the V gene TRBV10-3, with 10 bases identical to TRBD2. Per the germline V gene, CDR1 is ENHRY and CDR2 is SYGVKD. V was clipped by 0 bases and J by 12 bases; unmatched bases: 8. CDR3 size: 15 residues. The CDR3 DNA is TGTGCCATCAGTGAGTCCACAGGAAGCGGGAGGGGGCAGTTCTTC. Amino acid sequence: CAISESTGSGRGQFF.

This clone was seen a handful of times. This chain connects TRBV5-1 to TRBJ1-6, with TRBD1 matching 10 bases. This CDR3 contains 18 residues. The germline V gene encodes CDR1 SGHRS and CDR2 YFSETQ. V shed 0 bases, J shed 10 bases, and the junction held 13 bases outside the gene matches. The CDR3 region has the DNA TGCGCCAGCAGCTTGGATGACAGGGGGCGCGGTATAGGATCACCCCTCCACTTT. The encoded protein is CASSLDDRGRGIGSPLHF. Supplemented by reference TRBV5-1 and TRBJ1-6, the full variable domain reads KAGVTQTPRYLIKTRGQQVTLSCSPISGHRSVSWYQQTPGQGLQFLFEYFSETQRNKGNFPGRFSGRQFSNSRSEMNVSTLELGDSALYLCASSLDDRGRGIGSPLHFGNGTRLTVT.

V is TRBV9 and J is TRBJ2-3, with 7 bases fitting TRBD1. Germline V gene data show CDR1 as SGDLS and CDR2 as YYNGEE. The CDR3 runs 16 residues. Unmatched junction bases numbered 12, after V lost 4 bases and J lost 4 bases. CDR3 DNA sequence: TGTGCCAGCAGCTCAGGACAGGCACAGCTACCAGATACGCAGTATTTT. Its translation: CASSSGQAQLPDTQYF.

The V gene is TRBV28, the J gene TRBJ1-6, with TRBD1 as a possible D gene (5 bases). The ends were cut back, 5 bases at V and 0 bases at J, with 8 bases in the middle. Germline V gene lookup returns CDR1 MDHEN and CDR2 SYDVKM. The CDR3 spans 15 residues. The DNA for the CDR3 is TGTGCCAGCAGTACAGACAGCTCCTATAATTCACCCCTCCACTTT. It encodes CASSTDSSYNSPLHF.

The V and J genes are TRBV5-6 and TRBJ2-5; D is unresolved. Germline values: CDR1 SGHDT, CDR2 YYEEEE. The CDR3 runs 12 residues. V was cut by 3 bases and J by 5 bases, with 8 bases left in between. The CDR3 reads CASSWARETQYF. CDR3 coding DNA: TGTGCCAGCAGCTGGGCCCGGGAGACCCAGTACTTC.

The chain joins TRBV27 to TRBJ2-7; the match to TRBD2 covers 13 bases. Germline-derived CDR1 and CDR2 are MNHEY and SMNVEV (reference sequence). The CDR3 contains 16 residues. V trimming: 4 bases; J trimming: 4 bases; junction bases outside the gene matches: 7. The CDR3 sequence is CASSSSGTSGKYEQYF. The CDR3 coding sequence is TGTGCCAGCAGTTCCTCCGGGACTAGCGGGAAATACGAGCAGTACTTC.

V and J are TRBV7-3 and TRBJ2-1, with D possibly being TRBD2 (5 bases). The ends were cut back, 2 bases at V and 8 bases at J, with 13 bases in the middle. This CDR3 has 14 amino acids. From germline, CDR1 is SGHTA and CDR2 FQGTGA. Written as DNA, the CDR3 is TGTGCCAGCAGCTTAGTGAGCGGTCAATATGAGCAGTTCTTC. Translation: CASSLVSGQYEQFF.